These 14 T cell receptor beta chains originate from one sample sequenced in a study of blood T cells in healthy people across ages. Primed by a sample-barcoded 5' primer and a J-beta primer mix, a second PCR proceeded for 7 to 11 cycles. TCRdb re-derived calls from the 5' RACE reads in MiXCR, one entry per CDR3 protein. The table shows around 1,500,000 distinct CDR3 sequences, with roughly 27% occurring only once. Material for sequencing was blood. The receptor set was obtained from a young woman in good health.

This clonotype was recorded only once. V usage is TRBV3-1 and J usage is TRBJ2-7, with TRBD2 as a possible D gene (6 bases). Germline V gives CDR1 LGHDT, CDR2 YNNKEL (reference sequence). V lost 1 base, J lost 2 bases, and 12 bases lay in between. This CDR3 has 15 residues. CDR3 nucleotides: TGTGCCAGCAGCCAAGTTGGAGGGGCCCCCTACGAGCAGTACTTC. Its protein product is CASSQVGGAPYEQYF.

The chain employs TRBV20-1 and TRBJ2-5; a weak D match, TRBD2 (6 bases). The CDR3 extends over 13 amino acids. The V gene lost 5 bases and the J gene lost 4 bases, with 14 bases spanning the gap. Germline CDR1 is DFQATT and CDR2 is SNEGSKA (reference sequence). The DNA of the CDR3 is TGCAGTGCTGGAAAGGAGGGACGAGAGACCCAGTACTTC. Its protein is CSAGKEGRETQYF.

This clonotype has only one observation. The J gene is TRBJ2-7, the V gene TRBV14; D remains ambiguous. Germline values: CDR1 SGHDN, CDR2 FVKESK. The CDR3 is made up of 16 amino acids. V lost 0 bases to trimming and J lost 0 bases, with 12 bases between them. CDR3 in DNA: TGTGCCAGCAGCCAAGATCTGAGGCCGGTCTCCTACGAGCAGTACTTC. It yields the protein CASSQDLRPVSYEQYF.

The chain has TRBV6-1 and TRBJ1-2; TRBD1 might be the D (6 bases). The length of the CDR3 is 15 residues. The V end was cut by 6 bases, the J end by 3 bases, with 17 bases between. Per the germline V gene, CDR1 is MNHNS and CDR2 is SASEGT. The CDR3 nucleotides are TGTGCCAGCAGCGCAGACAGGACAGCTGACTATGGCTACACCTTC. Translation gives CASSADRTADYGYTF.

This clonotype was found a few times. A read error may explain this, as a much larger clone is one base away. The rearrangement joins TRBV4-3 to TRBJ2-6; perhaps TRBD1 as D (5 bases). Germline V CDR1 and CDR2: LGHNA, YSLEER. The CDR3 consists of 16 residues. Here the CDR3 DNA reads TGCGCCAGCAGCCAAGAGACAGCCTCTGAGGCCAACGTCCTGACTTTC. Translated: CASSQETASEANVLTF.

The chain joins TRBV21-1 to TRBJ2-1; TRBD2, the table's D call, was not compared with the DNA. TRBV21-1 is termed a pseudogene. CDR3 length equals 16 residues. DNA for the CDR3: TGTGCCGGCAGCAAAGAGGGACTAGCGGGATCGGCCGAGCAGTTCTTC. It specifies CAGSKEGLAGSAEQFF.

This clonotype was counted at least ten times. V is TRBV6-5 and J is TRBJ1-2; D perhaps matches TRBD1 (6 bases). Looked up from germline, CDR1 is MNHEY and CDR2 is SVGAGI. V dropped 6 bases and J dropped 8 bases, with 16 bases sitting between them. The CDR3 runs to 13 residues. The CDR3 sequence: CASSLEGRGGYTF. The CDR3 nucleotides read TGTGCCAGCAGCTTGGAGGGCAGGGGCGGCTACACCTTC.

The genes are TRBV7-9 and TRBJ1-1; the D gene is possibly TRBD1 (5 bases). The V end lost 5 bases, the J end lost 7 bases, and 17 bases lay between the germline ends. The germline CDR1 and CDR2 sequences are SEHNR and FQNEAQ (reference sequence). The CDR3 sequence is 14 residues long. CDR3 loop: CASSPEGTFGEAFF. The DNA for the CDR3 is TGTGCCAGCAGCCCCGAGGGGACCTTCGGTGAAGCTTTCTTT.

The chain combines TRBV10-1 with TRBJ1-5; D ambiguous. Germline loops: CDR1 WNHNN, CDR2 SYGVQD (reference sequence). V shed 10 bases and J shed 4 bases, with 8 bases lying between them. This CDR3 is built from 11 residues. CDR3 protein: CAIDSNQPQHF. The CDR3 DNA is TGCGCCATCGACTCGAATCAGCCCCAGCATTTT.

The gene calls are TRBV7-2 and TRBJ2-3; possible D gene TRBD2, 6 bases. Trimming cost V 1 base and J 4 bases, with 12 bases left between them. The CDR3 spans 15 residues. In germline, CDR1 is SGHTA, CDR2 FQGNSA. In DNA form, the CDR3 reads TGTGCCAGCAGCTTAGGGCTAGCGAGGGCAGATACGCAGTATTTT. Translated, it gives CASSLGLARADTQYF.

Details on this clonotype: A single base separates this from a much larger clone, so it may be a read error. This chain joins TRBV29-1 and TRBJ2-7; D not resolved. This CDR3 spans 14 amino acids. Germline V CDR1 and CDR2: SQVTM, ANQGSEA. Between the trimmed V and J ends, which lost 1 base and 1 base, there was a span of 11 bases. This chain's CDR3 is CSVEVNTGSYEQYF. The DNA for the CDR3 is TGCAGCGTTGAAGTGAACACTGGTTCCTACGAGCAGTACTTC.

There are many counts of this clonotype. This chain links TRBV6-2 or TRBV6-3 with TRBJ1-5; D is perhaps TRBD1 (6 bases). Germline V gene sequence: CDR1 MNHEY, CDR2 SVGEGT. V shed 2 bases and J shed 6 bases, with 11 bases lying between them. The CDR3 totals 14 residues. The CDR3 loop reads CASSYGGGGQPQHF. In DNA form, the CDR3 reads TGTGCCAGCAGTTACGGAGGAGGGGGTCAGCCCCAGCATTTT.

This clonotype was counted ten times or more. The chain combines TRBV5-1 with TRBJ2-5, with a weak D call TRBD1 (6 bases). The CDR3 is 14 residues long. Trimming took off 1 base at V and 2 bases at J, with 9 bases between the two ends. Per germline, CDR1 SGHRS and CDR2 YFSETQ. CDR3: CASSLQGTQETQYF. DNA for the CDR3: TGCGCCAGCAGCTTGCAGGGGACGCAAGAGACCCAGTACTTC.

For the CDR3, the DNA is TGTGCCAGCTCACCACAGAGACTAGTGGGAGGGAATGAGCAGTACTTC. It yields the protein CASSPQRLVGGNEQYF. The chain recombines TRBV18 with TRBJ2-5, with 7 bases fitting TRBD2. The germline V gene has CDR1 KGHSH and CDR2 LQKENI. The CDR3 sequence is 16 residues long. J lost 11 bases, V lost 1 base, and 16 bases had no gene match. Variable domain in full (rest from reference TRBV18 and TRBJ2-5): NAGVMQNPRHLVRRRGQEARLRCSPMKGHSHVYWYRQLPEEGLKFMVYLQKENIIDESGMPKERFSAEFPKEGPSILRIQQVVRGDSAAYFCASSPQRLVGGNEQYFGPGTRLLVL.